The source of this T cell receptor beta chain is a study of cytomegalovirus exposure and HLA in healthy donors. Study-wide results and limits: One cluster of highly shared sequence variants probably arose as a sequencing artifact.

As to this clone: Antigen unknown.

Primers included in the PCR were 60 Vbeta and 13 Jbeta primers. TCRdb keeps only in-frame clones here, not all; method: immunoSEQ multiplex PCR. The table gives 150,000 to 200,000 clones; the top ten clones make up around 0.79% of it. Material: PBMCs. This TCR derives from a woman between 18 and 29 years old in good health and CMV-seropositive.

The chain's CDR3 is CASILLGEVALIFYEQYF. In DNA form, the CDR3 reads TGTGCCAGCATCCTCTTAGGGGAGGTCGCCTTAATTTTCTACGAGCAGTACTTC. The rearrangement joins TRBV6-4 to TRBJ2-7; D is perhaps TRBD2 (6 bases). Germline CDR1 and CDR2: MRHNA and SNTAGT. V lost 7 bases and J 3 bases, leaving 28 bases between the germline ends. This CDR3 is 18 amino acids long.